This record covers a single T cell receptor beta chain. The table came from immunoSEQ multiplex PCR; TCRdb's copy has only in-frame clones and leaves some out. The sample lists about 40,000 clones, 94% seen once, with about 0.33% in the top ten. Looked up from germline, CDR1 is LGHNA and CDR2 is YNFKEQ. Trimming shortened V by 0 bases and J by 4 bases, and 9 bases separated the two germline ends. The CDR3 has 15 amino acids. The sample comes from a study of T cell changes during pregnancy in multiple sclerosis. The gene calls are TRBV4-2 and TRBJ2-2; tentative D call: TRBD2 (6 bases). The sample consisted of CD4+ T cells from peripheral blood mononuclear cells, taken after pregnancy. This sequence was found in a female donor with multiple sclerosis, enrolled in a pregnancy study. CDR3 coding DNA: TGTGCCAGCAGCCAAGAGGGGGGAGTCACCGGGGAGCTGTTTTTT. Protein product: CASSQEGGVTGELFF.